This TCR beta chain emerged from a study of T cells in Graves' hyperthyroidism and ophthalmopathy. This clonotype was counted only a few times. The TCR beta CDR3 regions underwent amplification using RNA transcripts as the source. With the HTBI primer set, the TCR CDR3 went through a first round of RT-PCR. TCRdb reprocessed the multiplex PCR reads with MiXCR, giving one entry per CDR3 protein. Here the sample spans over 700,000 distinct CDR3 sequences, just over 35% being singletons. CDR3 size: 16 residues. V lost 2 bases to trimming and J lost 0 bases, with 10 bases between them. Per germline, CDR1 SGHTA and CDR2 FQGNSA. Patients aged 18 to 65 had newly diagnosed hyperthyroidism of under 2 months' duration.

The sequence came from a woman aged 40 to 50 with Graves' hyperthyroidism. The material sequenced was blood. The chain has TRBV7-2 and TRBJ1-4, with no clear D. As DNA, the CDR3 is TGTGCCAGCAGCTTACTTCGGGGAGCAACTAATGAAAAACTGTTTTTT. Translated, it gives CASSLLRGATNEKLFF.